The present T cell receptor (beta chain) was sequenced within a study of shared clonotypes between healthy human individuals. Study context: Contributing individuals were two females and a few males aged 18 to 49. Whole-study results and caveats: Among non-shared clonotypes, generation probabilities were lower than among those shared by all four donors.

Here immunoSEQ multiplex PCR was the method, and the copy in TCRdb shows in-frame clones only, minus some. The sample yields some 2.4 million clones, roughly 93% seen once. This CDR3 is built from 17 residues. In germline, CDR1 is MGHRA, CDR2 YSYEKL. V was clipped by 3 bases and J by 4 bases; unmatched bases: 11. As to this clone: As yet, its antigen is unknown.

The sequence derives from a young man in good health. Some clones in this sample may be carry-over from other donors' samples. Sequenced: naive CD4+ T cells from PBMCs. As to subset: CD45RA+ positively selected. This chain links TRBV4-1 with TRBJ2-3, with 9 bases identical to TRBD1. For the CDR3, the DNA is TGCGCCAGCAGCCACCGGCCCCAGGACAGGGGCCCAGATACGCAGTATTTT. Encoded protein: CASSHRPQDRGPDTQYF.